This is a list of T cell receptor beta chains from one sample in a study of shared clonotypes between healthy human individuals. The assay was immunoSEQ multiplex PCR, and TCRdb's table has in-frame clones only and misses some. The repertoire includes some 2,000,000 clones, approximately 94% of them detected once, and roughly 0.13% sits in the top ten. Sequencing used naive CD4+ T cells sorted from blood. The receptors derive from a man younger than 30 in good health. CDR3s include the opening cysteine and the closing phenylalanine or tryptophan. D genes are given only for firm matches. Expanded clones get a size class; other rows say once, few or many, or leave the size out.

j_call d_call clone_size v_call cdr3_aa cdr3_nt
TRBJ2-7 TRBD2 . TRBV5-5 CASSWISGEYEQYF TGTGCCAGCAGCTGGATTAGCGGGGAGTACGAGCAGTACTTC
TRBJ2-1 TRBD2 . TRBV6-5 CASSPGTISYNEQFF TGTGCCAGCAGTCCCGGGACTATCTCCTACAATGAGCAGTTCTTC
TRBJ2-7 . . TRBV7-9 CASSPTQGHLAYEQYF TGTGCCAGCAGCCCAACGCAGGGGCACTTAGCCTACGAGCAGTACTTC
TRBJ1-6 . . TRBV12-1 CASSYGQGRPPLHF TGTGCCAGCAGCTACGGACAGGGTAGGCCACCCCTCCACTTT
TRBJ1-5 . . TRBV30 CATGGASNQPQHF TGTGCCACGGGGGGGGCTAGCAATCAGCCCCAGCATTTT
TRBJ1-6 . few TRBV6-5 CASRMSGNSPLHF TGTGCCAGTAGGATGTCGGGAAATTCACCCCTCCACTTT
TRBJ2-3 TRBD1 . TRBV5-4 CASEGQGHEDTQYF TGTGCCAGTGAAGGACAGGGGCACGAAGATACGCAGTATTTT
TRBJ2-2 TRBD2 . TRBV25-1 CASRLAGGPRTGELFF TGTGCCAGCAGACTAGCGGGGGGGCCGAGAACCGGGGAGCTGTTTTTT
TRBJ1-4 . . TRBV28 CASSFLTLNEKLFF TGTGCCAGCAGTTTTTTGACTTTAAATGAAAAACTGTTTTTT
TRBJ2-1 TRBD2 . TRBV28 CASSLAGGLNEQFF TGTGCCAGCAGCCTAGCGGGGGGGCTCAATGAGCAGTTCTTC
TRBJ2-7 TRBD1 . TRBV4-1 CASSQAPGQPNYEQYF TGCGCCAGCAGCCAAGCCCCGGGACAGCCCAACTACGAGCAGTACTTC
TRBJ2-1 . . TRBV4-3 CASSAQGGPHNEQFF TGCGCCAGCAGCGCCCAAGGGGGGCCCCACAATGAGCAGTTCTTC
TRBJ2-3 TRBD2 . TRBV7-2 CASSLASGMITDTQYF TGTGCCAGCAGCTTGGCTAGCGGGATGATCACAGATACGCAGTATTTT
TRBJ2-5 . . TRBV5-1 CASSLGEGVVQETQYF TGCGCCAGCAGCTTGGGCGAGGGGGTAGTCCAAGAGACCCAGTACTTC
TRBJ2-3 . . TRBV7-9 CASSFQAPSTDTQYF TGTGCCAGCAGCTTTCAGGCCCCTAGCACAGATACGCAGTATTTT
TRBJ2-2 . . TRBV5-3 CARTSKGVNGELFF TGTGCCAGAACCTCGAAGGGGGTGAACGGGGAGCTGTTTTTT
TRBJ2-7 TRBD2 . TRBV2 CASSNQLAGTYEQYF TGTGCCAGCAGTAACCAACTAGCGGGGACCTACGAGCAGTACTTC
TRBJ1-5 TRBD1 . TRBV10-2 CASSLDRFEPQHF TGCGCCAGCAGTTTGGACAGGTTCGAGCCCCAGCATTTT
TRBJ2-2 TRBD1 . TRBV13 CASSGRQGSGTGELFF TGTGCCAGCAGCGGGAGACAGGGGTCGGGCACCGGGGAGCTGTTTTTT
TRBJ1-3 . once TRBV10-3 CAISEGQSGNTIYF TGTGCCATCAGTGAAGGGCAGTCCGGAAACACCATATATTTT
TRBJ1-2 . . TRBV9 CASSPDRINYGYTF TGTGCCAGCAGCCCAGACAGAATTAACTATGGCTACACCTTC
TRBJ2-7 TRBD1 . TRBV19 CASSIATGTGETYEQYF TGTGCCAGTAGTATAGCCACCGGGACAGGGGAAACCTACGAGCAGTACTTC
TRBJ2-3 TRBD2 once TRBV2 CASKIASGGGRTQYF TGTGCCAGCAAAATAGCTAGCGGGGGGGGTCGGACGCAGTATTTT
TRBJ2-3 . once TRBV18 CASSPPVTTDTQYF TGTGCCAGCTCACCACCGGTCACCACAGATACGCAGTATTTT
TRBJ2-1 TRBD2 . TRBV27 CASRLVGSGGFYNEQFF TGTGCCAGCAGGCTCGTGGGAAGCGGGGGGTTTTACAATGAGCAGTTCTTC
TRBJ1-2 TRBD1 . TRBV28 CASSTQGTGNYGYTF TGTGCCAGCAGTACACAGGGGACGGGAAACTATGGCTACACCTTC
TRBJ2-1 TRBD1 . TRBV5-1 CASSFGQGANNEQFF TGCGCCAGCAGCTTTGGGCAGGGGGCAAACAATGAGCAGTTCTTC